The sequence of this T cell receptor (beta chain) was determined in a study of T cell responses to AZD1222 COVID-19 vaccine. As for this clone: The antigen is not known.

Germline CDR1 is LNHDA and CDR2 is SQIVND (reference sequence). The CDR3 is made up of 16 amino acids. Trimming took 3 bases from V and 5 from J, leaving 16 bases between them. Sequencing was performed with immunoSEQ multiplex PCR; in TCRdb, only in-frame clones are kept and a portion is missing. Among 120,000 or so clones listed, roughly 84% were seen once. Second-dose timings of about 4 or about 12 weeks were pooled. Study findings and constraints: Seropositivity was recorded at baseline in only a handful of AZD1222 recipients. Clonal diversity may have been underestimated, and the donors were mostly white British, with more females than males. Variant regions that are unmutated are reportedly the target of nearly half of spike-specific TCRs.

The chain links TRBV19 to TRBJ2-2; D not resolved. Sequencing was performed on peripheral blood, taken 28 days after the second AZD1222 dose. This TCR was sampled from an adult who received the AZD1222 COVID-19 vaccine. The CDR3 nucleotides are TGTGCCAGTAGTATTCACGTCCCCCCGGAGACCGGGGAGCTGTTTTTT. It is translated as CASSIHVPPETGELFF.